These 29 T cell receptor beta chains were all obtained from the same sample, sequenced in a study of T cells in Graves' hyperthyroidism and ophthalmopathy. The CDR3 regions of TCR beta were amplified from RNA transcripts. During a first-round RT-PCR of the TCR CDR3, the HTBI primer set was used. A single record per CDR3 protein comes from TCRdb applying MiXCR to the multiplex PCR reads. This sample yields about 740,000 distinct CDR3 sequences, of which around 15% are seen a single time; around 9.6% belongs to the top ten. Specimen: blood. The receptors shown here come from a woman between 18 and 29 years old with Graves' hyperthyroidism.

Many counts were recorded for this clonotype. Here the CDR3 DNA reads TGTGCCAGCTCACCAATAGCGTACAATGAGCAGTTCTTC. Residues: CASSPIAYNEQFF. The rearrangement links TRBV18 to TRBJ2-1, with D perhaps matching TRBD2 (5 bases). Trimming pared 2 bases from V and 4 bases from J, leaving 6 bases between. Per germline, CDR1 KGHSH and CDR2 LQKENI. CDR3 length equals 13 residues.

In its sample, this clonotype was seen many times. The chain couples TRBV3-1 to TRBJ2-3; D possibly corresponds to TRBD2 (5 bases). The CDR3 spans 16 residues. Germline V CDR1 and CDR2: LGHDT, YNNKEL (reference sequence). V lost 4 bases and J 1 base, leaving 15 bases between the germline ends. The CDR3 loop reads CASSPRGRGGTDTQYF. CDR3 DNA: TGTGCCAGCAGCCCCAGAGGACGGGGAGGCACAGATACGCAGTATTTT.

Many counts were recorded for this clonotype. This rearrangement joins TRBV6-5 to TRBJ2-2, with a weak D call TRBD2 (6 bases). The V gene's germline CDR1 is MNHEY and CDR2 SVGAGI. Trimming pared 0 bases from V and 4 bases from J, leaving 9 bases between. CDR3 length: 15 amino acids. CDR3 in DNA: TGTGCCAGCAGTTACTCGGGGGGTCCCACCGGGGAGCTGTTTTTT. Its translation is CASSYSGGPTGELFF.

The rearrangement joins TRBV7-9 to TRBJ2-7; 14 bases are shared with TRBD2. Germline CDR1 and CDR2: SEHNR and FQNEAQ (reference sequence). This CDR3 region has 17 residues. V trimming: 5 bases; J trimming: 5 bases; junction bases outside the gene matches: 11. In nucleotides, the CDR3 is TGTGCCAGCAGCCCTCGGACTAGCGGGAGGAGAACCCACGAGCAGTACTTC. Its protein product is CASSPRTSGRRTHEQYF.

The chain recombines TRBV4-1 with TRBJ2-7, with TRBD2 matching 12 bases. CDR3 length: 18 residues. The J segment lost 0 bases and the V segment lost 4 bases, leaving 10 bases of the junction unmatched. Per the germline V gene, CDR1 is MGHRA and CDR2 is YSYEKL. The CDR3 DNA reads TGCGCCAGCAGCCTTGAAGGGACTAGCGGGTTGCCCTCCTACGAGCAGTACTTC. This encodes CASSLEGTSGLPSYEQYF.

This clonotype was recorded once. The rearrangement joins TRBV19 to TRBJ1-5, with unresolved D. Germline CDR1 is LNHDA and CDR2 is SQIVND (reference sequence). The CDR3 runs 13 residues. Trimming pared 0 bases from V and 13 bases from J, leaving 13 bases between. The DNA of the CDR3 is TGTGCCAGTAGTATAGAGGAAGACGGCCCGCAGCATTTT. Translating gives CASSIEEDGPQHF.

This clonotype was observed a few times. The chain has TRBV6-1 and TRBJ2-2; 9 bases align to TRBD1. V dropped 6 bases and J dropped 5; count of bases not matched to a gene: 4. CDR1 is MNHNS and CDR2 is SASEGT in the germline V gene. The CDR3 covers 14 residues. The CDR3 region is CASRGTGRTGELFF. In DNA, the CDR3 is TGTGCCAGCAGGGGGACAGGGAGGACCGGGGAGCTGTTTTTT.

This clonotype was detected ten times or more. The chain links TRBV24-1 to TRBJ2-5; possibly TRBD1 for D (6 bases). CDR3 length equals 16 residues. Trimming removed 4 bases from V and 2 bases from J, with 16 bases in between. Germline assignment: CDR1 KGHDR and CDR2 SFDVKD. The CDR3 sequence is CATSDPQGRDQETQYF. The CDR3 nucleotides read TGTGCCACCAGTGACCCGCAGGGGCGAGATCAAGAGACCCAGTACTTC.

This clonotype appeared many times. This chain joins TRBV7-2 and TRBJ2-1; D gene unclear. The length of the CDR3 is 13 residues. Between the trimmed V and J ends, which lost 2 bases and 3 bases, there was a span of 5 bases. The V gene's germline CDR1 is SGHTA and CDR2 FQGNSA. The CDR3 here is CASSLFYYNEQFF. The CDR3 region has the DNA TGTGCCAGCAGCTTATTTTACTACAATGAGCAGTTCTTC.

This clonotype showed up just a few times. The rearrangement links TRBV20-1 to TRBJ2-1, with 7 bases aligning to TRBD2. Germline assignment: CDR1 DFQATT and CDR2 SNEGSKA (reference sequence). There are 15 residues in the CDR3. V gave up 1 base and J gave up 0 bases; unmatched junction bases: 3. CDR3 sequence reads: CSARGRESSYNEQFF. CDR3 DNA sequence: TGCAGTGCTAGAGGGCGGGAGAGCTCCTACAATGAGCAGTTCTTC.

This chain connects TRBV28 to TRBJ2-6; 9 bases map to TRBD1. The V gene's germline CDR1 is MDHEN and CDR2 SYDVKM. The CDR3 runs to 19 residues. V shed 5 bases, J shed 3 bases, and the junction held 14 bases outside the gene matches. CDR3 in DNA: TGTGCCAGCAGTCCTTGGCCCGGACAGGGGATAGATGGGGCCAACGTCCTGACTTTC. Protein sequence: CASSPWPGQGIDGANVLTF.

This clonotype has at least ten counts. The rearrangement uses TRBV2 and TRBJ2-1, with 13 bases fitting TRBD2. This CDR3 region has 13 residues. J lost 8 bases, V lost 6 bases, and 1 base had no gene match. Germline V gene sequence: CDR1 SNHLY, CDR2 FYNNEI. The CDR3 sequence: CASRGLAGYEQFF. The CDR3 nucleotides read TGTGCCAGCAGGGGACTAGCGGGATATGAGCAGTTCTTC.

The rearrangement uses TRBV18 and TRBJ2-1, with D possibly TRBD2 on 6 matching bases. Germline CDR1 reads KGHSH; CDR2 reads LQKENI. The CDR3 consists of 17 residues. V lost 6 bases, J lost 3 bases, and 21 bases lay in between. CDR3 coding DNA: TGTGCCAGCTCTACCGGAGGACCGCGCGGGGTCTACAATGAGCAGTTCTTC. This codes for CASSTGGPRGVYNEQFF.

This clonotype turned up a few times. CDR3 nucleotide sequence: TGTGCCAGCTCACCACCGAACCTACAAGAGACCCAGTACTTC. Amino acids: CASSPPNLQETQYF. The chain is built from TRBV18 and TRBJ2-5; D unresolved. Trimming stripped 0 bases from V and 2 bases from J, with 7 bases between. The CDR3 loop spans 14 amino acids. Germline V gene lookup returns CDR1 KGHSH and CDR2 LQKENI.

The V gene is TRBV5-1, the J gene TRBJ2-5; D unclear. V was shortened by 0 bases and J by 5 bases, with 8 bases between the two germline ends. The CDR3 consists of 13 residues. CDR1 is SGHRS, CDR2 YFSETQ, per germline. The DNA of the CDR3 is TGCGCCAGCAGCTTGGCTCTGGCGGAGACCCAGTACTTC. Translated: CASSLALAETQYF.

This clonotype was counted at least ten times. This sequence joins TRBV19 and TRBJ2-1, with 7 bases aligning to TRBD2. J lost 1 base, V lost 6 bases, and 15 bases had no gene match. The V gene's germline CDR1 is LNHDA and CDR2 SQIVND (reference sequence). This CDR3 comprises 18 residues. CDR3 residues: CASRTSHGAGVSYNEQFF. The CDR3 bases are TGTGCCAGTAGAACCTCACACGGGGCGGGAGTGTCCTACAATGAGCAGTTCTTC. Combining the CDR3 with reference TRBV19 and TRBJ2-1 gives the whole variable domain DGGITQSPKYLFRKEGQNVTLSCEQNLNHDAMYWYRQDPGQGLRLIYYSQIVNDFQKGDIAEGYSVSREKKESFPLTVTSAQKNPTAFYLCASRTSHGAGVSYNEQFFGPGTRLTVL.

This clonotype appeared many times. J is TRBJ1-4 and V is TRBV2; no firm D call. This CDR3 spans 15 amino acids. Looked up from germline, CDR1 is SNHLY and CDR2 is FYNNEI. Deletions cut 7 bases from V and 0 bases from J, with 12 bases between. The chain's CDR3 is CASNDLGSTNEKLFF. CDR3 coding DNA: TGTGCCAGCAACGACCTTGGGTCAACTAATGAAAAACTGTTTTTT.

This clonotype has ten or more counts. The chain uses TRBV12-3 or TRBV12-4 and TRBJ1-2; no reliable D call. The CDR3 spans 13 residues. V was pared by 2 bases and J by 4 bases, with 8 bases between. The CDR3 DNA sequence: TGTGCCAGCAGTTTACGCAGCGCCTATGGCTACACCTTC. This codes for CASSLRSAYGYTF.

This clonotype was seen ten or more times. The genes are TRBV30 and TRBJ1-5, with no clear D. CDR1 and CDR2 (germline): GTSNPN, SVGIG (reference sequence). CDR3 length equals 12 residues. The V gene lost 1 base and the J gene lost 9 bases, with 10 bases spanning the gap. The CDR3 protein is CAWSGRSGPQHF. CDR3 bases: TGTGCCTGGAGTGGACGGAGTGGGCCCCAGCATTTT.

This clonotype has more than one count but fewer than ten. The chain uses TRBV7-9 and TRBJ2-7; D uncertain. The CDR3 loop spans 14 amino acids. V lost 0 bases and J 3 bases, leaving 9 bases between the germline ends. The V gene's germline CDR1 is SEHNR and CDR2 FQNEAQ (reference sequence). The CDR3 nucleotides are TGTGCCAGCAGCTTAGCTGGGCTAGTCTACGAGCAGTACTTC. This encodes CASSLAGLVYEQYF.

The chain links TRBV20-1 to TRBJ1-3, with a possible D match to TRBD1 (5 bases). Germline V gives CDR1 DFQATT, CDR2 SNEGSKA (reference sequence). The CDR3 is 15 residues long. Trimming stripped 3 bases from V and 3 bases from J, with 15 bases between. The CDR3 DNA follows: TGCAGTGCTAGTCCCGGGGGGATGGGTGGAAACACCATATATTTT. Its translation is CSASPGGMGGNTIYF.

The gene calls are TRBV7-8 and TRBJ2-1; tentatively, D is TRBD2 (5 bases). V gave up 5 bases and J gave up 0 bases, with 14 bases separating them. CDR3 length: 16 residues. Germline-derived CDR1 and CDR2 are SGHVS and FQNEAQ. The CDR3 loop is CASSPWTPGSYNEQFF. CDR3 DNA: TGTGCCAGCAGCCCCTGGACTCCGGGCTCCTACAATGAGCAGTTCTTC.

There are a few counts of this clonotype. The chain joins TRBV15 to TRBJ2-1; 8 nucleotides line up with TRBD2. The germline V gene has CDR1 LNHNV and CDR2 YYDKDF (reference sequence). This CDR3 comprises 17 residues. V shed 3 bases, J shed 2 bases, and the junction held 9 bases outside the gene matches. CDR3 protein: CATSSKISGEAYNEQFF. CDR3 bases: TGTGCCACCAGCAGCAAAATTAGCGGGGAGGCCTACAATGAGCAGTTCTTC.

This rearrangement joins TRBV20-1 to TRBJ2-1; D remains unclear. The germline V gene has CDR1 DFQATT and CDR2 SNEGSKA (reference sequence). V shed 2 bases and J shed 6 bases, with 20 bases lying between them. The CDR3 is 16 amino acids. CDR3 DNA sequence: TGCAGTGCTAGATCCAGGTTGGCGTATGGAGTCAATGAGCAGTTCTTC. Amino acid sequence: CSARSRLAYGVNEQFF.

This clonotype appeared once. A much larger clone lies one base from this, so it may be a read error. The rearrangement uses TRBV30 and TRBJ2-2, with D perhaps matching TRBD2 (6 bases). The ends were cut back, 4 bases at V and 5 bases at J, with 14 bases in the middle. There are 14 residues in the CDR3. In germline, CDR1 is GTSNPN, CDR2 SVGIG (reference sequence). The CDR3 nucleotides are TGTGCCTGGAAGGCCACTAGCCCAACCGGGGAGCTGTTTTTT. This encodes CAWKATSPTGELFF.

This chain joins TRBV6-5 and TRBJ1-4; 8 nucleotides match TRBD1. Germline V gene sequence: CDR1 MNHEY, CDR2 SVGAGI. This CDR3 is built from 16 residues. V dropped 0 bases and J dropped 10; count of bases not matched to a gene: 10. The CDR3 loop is CASSYSTLGGTGKLFF. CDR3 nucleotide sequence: TGTGCCAGCAGTTACTCGACACTTGGCGGGACAGGAAAACTGTTTTTT.

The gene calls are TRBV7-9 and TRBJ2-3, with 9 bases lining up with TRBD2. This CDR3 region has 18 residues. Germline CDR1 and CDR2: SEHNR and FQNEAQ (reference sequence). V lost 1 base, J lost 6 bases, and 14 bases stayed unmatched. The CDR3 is CASSLEVGLAGRMDTQYF. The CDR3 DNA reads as TGTGCCAGCAGCTTAGAGGTCGGGCTAGCGGGACGGATGGATACGCAGTATTTT.

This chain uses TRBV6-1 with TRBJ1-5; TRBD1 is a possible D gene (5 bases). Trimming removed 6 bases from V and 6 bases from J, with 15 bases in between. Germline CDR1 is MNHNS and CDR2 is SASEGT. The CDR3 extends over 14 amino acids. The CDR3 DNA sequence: TGTGCCAGCAGGGGACGGGTGGGGATTCAGCCCCAGCATTTT. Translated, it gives CASRGRVGIQPQHF.

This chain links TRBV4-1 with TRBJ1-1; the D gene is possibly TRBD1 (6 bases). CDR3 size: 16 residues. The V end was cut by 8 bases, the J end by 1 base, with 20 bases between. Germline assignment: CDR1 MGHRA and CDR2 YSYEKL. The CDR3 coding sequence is TGCGCCAGCGGTAGTTTGGGGGCAGGGTCGAACACTGAAGCTTTCTTT. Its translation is CASGSLGAGSNTEAFF.